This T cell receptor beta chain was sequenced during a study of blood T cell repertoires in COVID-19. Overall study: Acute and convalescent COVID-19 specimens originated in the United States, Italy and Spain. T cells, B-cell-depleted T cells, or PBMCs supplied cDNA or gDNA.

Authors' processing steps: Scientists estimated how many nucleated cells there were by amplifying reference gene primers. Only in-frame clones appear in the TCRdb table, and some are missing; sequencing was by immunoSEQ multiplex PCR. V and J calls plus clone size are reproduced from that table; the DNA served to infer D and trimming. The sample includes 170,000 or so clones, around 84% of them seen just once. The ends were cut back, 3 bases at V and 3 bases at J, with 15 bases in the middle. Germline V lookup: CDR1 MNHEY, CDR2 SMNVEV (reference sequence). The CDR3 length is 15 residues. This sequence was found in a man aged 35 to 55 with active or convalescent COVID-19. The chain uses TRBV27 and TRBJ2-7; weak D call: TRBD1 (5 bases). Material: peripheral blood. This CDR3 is CASSFYAGRSYEQYF. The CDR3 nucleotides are TGTGCCAGCAGTTTTTATGCAGGGCGGAGCTACGAGCAGTACTTC.